This entry concerns a single TCR beta chain. These data originate in a study of blood T cell repertoires in COVID-19. Germline values: CDR1 SNHLY, CDR2 FYNNEI. There are 15 residues in the CDR3. V was pared by 2 bases and J by 8 bases, with 6 bases of the junction left unmatched. Repertoires were generated with immunoSEQ multiplex PCR, while TCRdb's copy carries only in-frame clones and drops some. The sample shows about 210,000 clones, around 80% of them seen only once. This receptor was identified in a woman aged 80 or older with COVID-19, enrolled during active disease. Specimen: peripheral blood. The V call is TRBV2, the J call TRBJ1-6, with TRBD1 matching over 7 bases. The CDR3 reads CASSERGQSHSPLHF. The CDR3 nucleotides are TGTGCCAGCAGTGAAAGGGGACAGTCTCATTCACCCCTCCACTTT.